These 27 T cell receptor beta chains were sequenced from one sample in a study of blood T cell repertoires in COVID-19. Generated by immunoSEQ multiplex PCR, the TCRdb table keeps only in-frame clones and is missing some. Of 150,000 to 200,000 clones listed, roughly 86% are singletons. Input material: peripheral blood. Receptor source: a man aged 18-30 years with acute or convalescent COVID-19.

CDR3 sequence (DNA): TGTGCCAGCAGTGAGTTCTGGGGGGTTAACTATGGCTACACCTTC. It yields the protein CASSEFWGVNYGYTF. The chain joins TRBV6-1 to TRBJ1-2; a weak D match, TRBD1 (5 bases). The CDR3 runs to 15 residues. The V gene lost 3 bases and the J gene lost 1 base, with 12 bases spanning the gap. CDR1 and CDR2 (germline): MNHNS, SASEGT.

The chain links TRBV7-8 to TRBJ1-4; TRBD1 aligns across 7 bases. The germline CDR1 and CDR2 sequences are SGHVS and FQNEAQ. Losses at the gene ends were 1 base for V and 5 bases for J; bases not matched to a gene: 1. The CDR3 runs to 14 residues. In DNA form, the CDR3 reads TGTGCCAGCAGCTTAGGGGACAGAAATGAAAAACTGTTTTTT. This gives the protein CASSLGDRNEKLFF. The complete variable domain, with remaining parts taken from reference TRBV7-8 and TRBJ1-4, reads GAGVSQSPRYKVAKRGQDVALRCDPISGHVSLFWYQQALGQGPEFLTYFQNEAQLDKSGLPSDRFFAERPEGSVSTLKIQRTQQEDSAVYLCASSLGDRNEKLFFGSGTQLSVL.

This chain uses TRBV4-1 with TRBJ2-1, with 10 bases matching TRBD2. The ends lost 0 bases at V and 5 bases at J; junction bases unmatched: 7. Germline V gives CDR1 MGHRA, CDR2 YSYEKL. There are 17 residues in the CDR3. CDR3: CASSQEMIAGGHNEQFF. The CDR3 nucleotides read TGCGCCAGCAGCCAAGAGATGATAGCGGGGGGCCACAATGAGCAGTTCTTC.

This chain uses TRBV7-2 with TRBJ1-6; maybe TRBD1 (5 bases). Germline assignment: CDR1 SGHTA and CDR2 FQGNSA. With 1 base removed from V and 6 bases from J, the gap between germline ends came to 16 bases. This CDR3 comprises 17 residues. In DNA, the CDR3 is TGTGCCAGCAGCTTAGTAGGAGGGGCAAGGCTTAATTCACCCCTCCACTTT. Amino acids: CASSLVGGARLNSPLHF.

Concerning this clone itself: The same CDR3 arises from other DNA sequences in this sample as well. J is TRBJ1-6 and V is TRBV4-1; the D is unclear. This CDR3 has 16 residues. Germline-derived CDR1 and CDR2 are MGHRA and YSYEKL. Trimming shortened V by 0 bases and J by 3 bases, and 9 bases separated the two germline ends. This CDR3 is CASSQEAGFYNSPLHF. As DNA, the CDR3 is TGCGCCAGCAGCCAAGAAGCAGGTTTCTATAATTCACCCCTCCACTTT.

The chain uses TRBV18 and TRBJ2-2; 9 bases are shared with TRBD1. The germline V gene encodes CDR1 KGHSH and CDR2 LQKENI. This CDR3 spans 13 amino acids. With 4 bases clipped from V and 6 bases from J, the junction kept 0 bases outside the gene matches. CDR3: CASSRTGAGELFF. DNA for the CDR3: TGTGCCAGCTCACGGACAGGGGCCGGGGAGCTGTTTTTT.

In DNA form, the CDR3 reads TGTGCCTGGAGTGTACTAAGCCCGAACAATGAGCAGTTCTTC. Translated: CAWSVLSPNNEQFF. This chain links TRBV30 with TRBJ2-1; D not resolved. V lost 0 bases and J lost 5, with 11 bases in between. The CDR3 runs to 14 residues. Germline values: CDR1 GTSNPN, CDR2 SVGIG (reference sequence). Full variable domain (remainder filled in from reference TRBV30 and TRBJ2-1): SQTIHQWPATLVQPVGSPLSLECTVEGTSNPNLYWYRQAAGRGLQLLFYSVGIGQISSEVPQNLSASRPQDRQFILSSKKLLLSDSGFYLCAWSVLSPNNEQFFGPGTRLTVL.

The chain combines TRBV5-1 with TRBJ1-5; the match to TRBD1 covers 8 bases. The V gene end was trimmed by 4 bases and the J gene end by 6 bases; junction bases not matched to a gene: 6. The CDR3 loop spans 14 amino acids. CDR1 SGHRS and CDR2 YFSETQ come from the germline V gene. CDR3 amino acids: CASSPGQESQPQHF. The CDR3 nucleotides are TGCGCCAGCAGCCCGGGACAGGAGTCTCAGCCCCAGCATTTT.

The chain uses TRBV27 and TRBJ1-1; no clear D gene. Trimming shortened V by 4 bases and J by 6 bases, and 18 bases separated the two germline ends. CDR3 size: 15 residues. Germline loops: CDR1 MNHEY, CDR2 SMNVEV (reference sequence). The CDR3 coding sequence is TGTGCCAGCAGTTCCGCCGCGGGGAGGGCCGCTGAAGCTTTCTTT. Amino acid sequence: CASSSAAGRAAEAFF.

The rearrangement uses TRBV6-2 or TRBV6-3 and TRBJ2-1, with a tentative D call TRBD2 (6 bases). The germline V and J ends were trimmed by 2 bases and 6 bases, with 11 bases remaining between them. The CDR3 totals 14 residues. Germline CDR1 and CDR2: MNHEY and SVGEGT. This CDR3 reads CASSYLMRGNEQFF. CDR3 bases: TGTGCCAGCAGTTACCTTATGCGGGGCAATGAGCAGTTCTTC.

This chain joins TRBV19 and TRBJ2-5; TRBD1 matches 8 bases. Trimming cost V 4 bases and J 4 bases; bases outside gene matches: 5. Germline assignment: CDR1 LNHDA and CDR2 SQIVND (reference sequence). This CDR3 has 14 residues. The chain's CDR3 is CASSTSGGRETQYF. The CDR3 DNA reads as TGTGCCAGTAGTACCTCAGGGGGCAGAGAGACCCAGTACTTC. Full variable domain (remainder filled in from reference TRBV19 and TRBJ2-5): DGGITQSPKYLFRKEGQNVTLSCEQNLNHDAMYWYRQDPGQGLRLIYYSQIVNDFQKGDIAEGYSVSREKKESFPLTVTSAQKNPTAFYLCASSTSGGRETQYFGPGTRLLVL.

The chain has TRBV19 and TRBJ1-5, with 9 bases matching TRBD1. The germline V gene encodes CDR1 LNHDA and CDR2 SQIVND (reference sequence). CDR3 length: 16 residues. Trimming took 3 bases from V and 7 from J; bases not matched to a gene: 10. The CDR3 loop reads CASSMGRDRENQPQHF. CDR3 nucleotides: TGTGCCAGTAGTATGGGACGGGACAGGGAAAACCAGCCCCAGCATTTT.

V is TRBV7-8 and J is TRBJ2-7; 7 bases are a match to TRBD1. The trim removed 3 bases at V and 3 bases at J, leaving 5 bases unmatched. The CDR3 length is 14 residues. Germline V gives CDR1 SGHVS, CDR2 FQNEAQ. Here the CDR3 reads CASSLGDSLYEQYV. CDR3 DNA: TGTGCCAGCAGCTTGGGGGACAGCCTCTACGAGCAGTACGTC.

The chain links TRBV30 to TRBJ2-1, with TRBD2 matching 9 bases. V lost 4 bases to trimming and J lost 0 bases; unmatched junction nucleotides: 10. Germline CDR1 is GTSNPN and CDR2 is SVGIG (reference sequence). This CDR3 is 17 amino acids long. The CDR3 nucleotides read TGTGCCTGGATGGTTAGCGGGGGCCGGAGCTCCTACAATGAGCAGTTCTTC. Translated: CAWMVSGGRSSYNEQFF.

The chain is built from TRBV4-2 and TRBJ1-5; TRBD1 is a possible D gene (5 bases). Germline V CDR1 and CDR2: LGHNA, YNFKEQ. This CDR3 has 18 amino acids. With 7 bases removed from V and 1 base from J, the gap between germline ends came to 23 bases. The CDR3 reads CASNFRGLGPGSNQPQHF. CDR3 nucleotide sequence: TGTGCCAGCAACTTTAGGGGTTTGGGGCCGGGCAGCAATCAGCCCCAGCATTTT.

This rearrangement joins TRBV5-1 to TRBJ2-1; 10 nucleotides match TRBD2. V shed 3 bases, J shed 3 bases, and the junction held 3 bases outside the gene matches. This CDR3 spans 15 amino acids. The V gene's germline CDR1 is SGHRS and CDR2 YFSETQ. The CDR3 is CASSSSGGDYNEQFF. DNA for the CDR3: TGCGCCAGCAGCTCAAGCGGGGGGGACTACAATGAGCAGTTCTTC. Supplemented by reference TRBV5-1 and TRBJ2-1, the full variable domain reads KAGVTQTPRYLIKTRGQQVTLSCSPISGHRSVSWYQQTPGQGLQFLFEYFSETQRNKGNFPGRFSGRQFSNSRSEMNVSTLELGDSALYLCASSSSGGDYNEQFFGPGTRLTVL.

The chain joins TRBV18 to TRBJ1-5, with TRBD1 identical over 9 bases. CDR3 size: 15 residues. V gave up 2 bases and J gave up 6 bases; unmatched junction bases: 5. Per the germline V gene, CDR1 is KGHSH and CDR2 is LQKENI. The CDR3, as DNA: TGTGCCAGCTCACCAGGACAGGGGACACTTCAGCCCCAGCATTTT. It codes for CASSPGQGTLQPQHF.

This sequence joins TRBV29-1 and TRBJ2-3; possible D gene TRBD2, 6 bases. Trimming left V 3 bases short and J 11 bases short, with 12 bases between. The V gene's germline CDR1 is SQVTM and CDR2 ANQGSEA. The CDR3 has 11 residues. CDR3 region: CSVDYMREQYF. The CDR3 DNA sequence: TGCAGCGTTGATTATATGCGGGAGCAGTATTTT.

Concerning this clone itself: Compared with germline, one end of the junction differs, possibly owing to a read error. Other nucleotide sequences in the sample specify the same CDR3. The CDR3 DNA reads TGCGCCAGCAGCTTGGCAGGGCGGTATGGCTACACCTTC. It is translated as CASSLAGRYGYTF. The V call is TRBV11-2, the J call TRBJ1-2; perhaps TRBD1 as D (5 bases). The CDR3 loop spans 13 amino acids. Per germline, CDR1 SGHAT and CDR2 FQNNGV.

The CDR3 DNA is TGTGCCAGTAAATACGACAGGGGGCAGGGTGAAGCTTTCTTT. This translates into CASKYDRGQGEAFF. This chain uses TRBV19 with TRBJ1-1, with 10 positions matching TRBD1. The germline CDR1 and CDR2 sequences are LNHDA and SQIVND (reference sequence). Trimming at V came to 7 bases and at J to 7 bases, leaving 9 bases not matched to a gene. The CDR3 is 14 residues long.

This clone was detected once. The chain has TRBV12-3 or TRBV12-4 and TRBJ1-1; no firm D call. The V end lost 1 base, the J end lost 10 bases, and 13 bases lay between the germline ends. CDR3 length: 13 amino acids. The CDR3 DNA is TGTGCCAGCAGTTTAGGTACGGGAAACGGAGCTTTCTTT. Translating gives CASSLGTGNGAFF.

This chain links TRBV6-5 with TRBJ1-3; weak D call: TRBD1 (6 bases). The CDR3 is made up of 13 amino acids. V was trimmed by 6 bases and J by 4 bases, leaving 10 bases between them. Germline V gives CDR1 MNHEY, CDR2 SVGAGI. The CDR3 here is CASSQGSGNTIYF. In nucleotides, the CDR3 is TGTGCCAGCAGCCAGGGGTCGGGAAACACCATATATTTT.

This clone was observed a few times. CDR3 in amino acids: CASSDPGGPYGYTF. The CDR3 nucleotides are TGTGCCAGCAGTGACCCAGGGGGCCCCTATGGCTACACCTTC. The chain couples TRBV25-1 to TRBJ1-2; 8 bases fit TRBD1. Losses at the gene ends were 3 bases for V and 4 bases for J; bases not matched to a gene: 4. Germline-derived CDR1 and CDR2 are MGHDK and SYGVNS. There are 14 residues in the CDR3.

The chain couples TRBV20-1 to TRBJ1-1, with a weak D call TRBD1 (5 bases). The CDR3 spans 14 residues. Germline V gene sequence: CDR1 DFQATT, CDR2 SNEGSKA (reference sequence). V was cut by 3 bases and J by 2 bases, with 13 bases left in between. CDR3 protein: CSASGGLSNTEAFF. CDR3 nucleotides: TGCAGTGCTAGTGGGGGACTGTCCAACACTGAAGCTTTCTTT.

This clone was seen a handful of times. The rearrangement uses TRBV18 and TRBJ1-2; TRBD1 agrees at 12 bases. V lost 4 bases and J lost 4; bases outside the gene matches: 13. This CDR3 contains 18 residues. Germline loops: CDR1 KGHSH, CDR2 LQKENI. The CDR3 sequence: CASSQTGTGGLSSYGYTF. CDR3 bases: TGTGCCAGCTCACAAACCGGGACAGGGGGCCTCTCCAGCTATGGCTACACCTTC.

CDR3 nucleotide sequence: TGTGCCAGCAGCTTAGCGACGACAGCGGGAGGCAATCAGCCCCAGCATTTT. This translates into CASSLATTAGGNQPQHF. The chain is built from TRBV7-9 and TRBJ1-5; D is perhaps TRBD1 (5 bases). In germline, CDR1 is SEHNR, CDR2 FQNEAQ (reference sequence). V lost 0 bases and J lost 2, with 14 bases in between. The CDR3 has 17 amino acids.

The rearrangement links TRBV7-2 to TRBJ2-1, with 9 bases aligning to TRBD2. Looked up from germline, CDR1 is SGHTA and CDR2 is FQGNSA. J lost 7 bases, V lost 1 base, and 14 bases had no gene match. This CDR3 has 18 residues. The CDR3 sequence: CASSLVSEVIAGDNEQFF. CDR3 coding DNA: TGTGCCAGCAGCTTAGTTTCTGAGGTGATAGCGGGGGATAATGAGCAGTTCTTC.